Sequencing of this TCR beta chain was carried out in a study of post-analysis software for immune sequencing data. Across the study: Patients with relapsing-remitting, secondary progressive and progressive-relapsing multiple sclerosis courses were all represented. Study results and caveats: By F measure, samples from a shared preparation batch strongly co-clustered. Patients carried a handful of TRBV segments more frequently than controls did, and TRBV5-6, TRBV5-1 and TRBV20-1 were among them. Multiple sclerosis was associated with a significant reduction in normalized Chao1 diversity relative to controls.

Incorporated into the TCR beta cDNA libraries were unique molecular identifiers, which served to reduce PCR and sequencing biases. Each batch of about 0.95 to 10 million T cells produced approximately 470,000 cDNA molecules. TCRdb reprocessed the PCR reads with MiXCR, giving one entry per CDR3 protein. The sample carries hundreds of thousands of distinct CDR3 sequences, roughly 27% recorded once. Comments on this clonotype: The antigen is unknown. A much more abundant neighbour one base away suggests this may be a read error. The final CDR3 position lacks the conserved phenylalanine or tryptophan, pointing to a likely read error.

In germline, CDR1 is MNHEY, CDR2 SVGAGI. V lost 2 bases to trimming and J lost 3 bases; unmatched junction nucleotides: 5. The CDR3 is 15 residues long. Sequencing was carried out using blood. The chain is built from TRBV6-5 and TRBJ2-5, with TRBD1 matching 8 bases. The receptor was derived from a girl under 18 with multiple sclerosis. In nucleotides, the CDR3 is TGTGCCAGCAGTTACCAGGGGGCGAGGGAAGAGACCCAGTACTGC. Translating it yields CASSYQGAREETQYC.